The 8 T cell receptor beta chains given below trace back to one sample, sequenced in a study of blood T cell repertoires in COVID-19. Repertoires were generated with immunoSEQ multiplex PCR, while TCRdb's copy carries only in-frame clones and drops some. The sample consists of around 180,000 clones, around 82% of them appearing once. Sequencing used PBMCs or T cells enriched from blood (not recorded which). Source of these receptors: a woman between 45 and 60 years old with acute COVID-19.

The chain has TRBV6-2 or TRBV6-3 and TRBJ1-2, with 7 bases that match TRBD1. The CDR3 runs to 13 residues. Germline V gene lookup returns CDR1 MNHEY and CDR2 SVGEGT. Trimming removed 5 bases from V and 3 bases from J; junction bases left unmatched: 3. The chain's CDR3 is CASSLQGYYGYTF. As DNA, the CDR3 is TGTGCCAGCAGTCTACAGGGGTACTATGGCTACACCTTC.

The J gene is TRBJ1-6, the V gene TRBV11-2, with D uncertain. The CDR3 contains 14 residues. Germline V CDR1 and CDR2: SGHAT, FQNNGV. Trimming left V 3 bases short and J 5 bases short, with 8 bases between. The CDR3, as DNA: TGTGCCAGCAGCTTCGGGGTGAATAATTCACCCCTCCACTTT. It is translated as CASSFGVNNSPLHF. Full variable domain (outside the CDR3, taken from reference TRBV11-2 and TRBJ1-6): EAGVAQSPRYKIIEKRQSVAFWCNPISGHATLYWYQQILGQGPKLLIQFQNNGVVDDSQLPKDRFSAERLKGVDSTLKIQPAKLEDSAVYLCASSFGVNNSPLHFGNGTRLTVT.

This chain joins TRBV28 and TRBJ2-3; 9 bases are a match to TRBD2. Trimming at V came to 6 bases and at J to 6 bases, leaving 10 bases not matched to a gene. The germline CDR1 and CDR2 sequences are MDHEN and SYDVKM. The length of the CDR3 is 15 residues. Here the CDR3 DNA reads TGTGCCAGCAGCTCCCGACTAGCGGCGGGTGATACGCAGTATTTT. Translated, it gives CASSSRLAAGDTQYF.

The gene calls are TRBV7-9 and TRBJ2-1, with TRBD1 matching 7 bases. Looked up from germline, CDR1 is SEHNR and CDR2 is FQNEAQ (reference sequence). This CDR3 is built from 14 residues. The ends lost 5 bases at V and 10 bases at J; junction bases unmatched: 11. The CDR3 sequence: CASSIGQVGNEQFF. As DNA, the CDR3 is TGTGCCAGCAGCATTGGACAGGTGGGAAACGAGCAGTTCTTC.

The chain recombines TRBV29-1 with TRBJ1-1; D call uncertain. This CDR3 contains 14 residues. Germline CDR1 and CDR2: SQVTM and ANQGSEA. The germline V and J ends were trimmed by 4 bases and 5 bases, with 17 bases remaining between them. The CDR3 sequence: CSVGEAGPGTEAFF. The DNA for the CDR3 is TGCAGCGTTGGGGAAGCCGGGCCGGGGACTGAAGCTTTCTTT.

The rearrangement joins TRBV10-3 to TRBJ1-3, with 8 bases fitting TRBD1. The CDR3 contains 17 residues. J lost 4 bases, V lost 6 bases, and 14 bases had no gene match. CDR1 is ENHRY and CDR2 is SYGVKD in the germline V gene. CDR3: CAIRTGTGDIRGNTIYF. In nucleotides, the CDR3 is TGTGCCATCAGAACCGGGACAGGAGATATCCGCGGAAACACCATATATTTT.

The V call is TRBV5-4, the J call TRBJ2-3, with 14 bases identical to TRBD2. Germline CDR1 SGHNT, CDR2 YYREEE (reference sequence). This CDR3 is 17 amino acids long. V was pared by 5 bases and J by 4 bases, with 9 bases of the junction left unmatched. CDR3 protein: CASSLRLAGGRADTQYF. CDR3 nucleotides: TGTGCCAGCAGTTTACGACTAGCGGGGGGGCGGGCAGATACGCAGTATTTT.

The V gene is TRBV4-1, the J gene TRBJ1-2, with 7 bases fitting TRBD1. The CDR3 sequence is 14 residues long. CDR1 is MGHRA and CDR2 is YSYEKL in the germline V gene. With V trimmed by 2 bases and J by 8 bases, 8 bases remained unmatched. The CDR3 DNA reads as TGCGCCAGCAGCCAATTAGGGGGCTTTTTGGGCTACACCTTC. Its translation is CASSQLGGFLGYTF.